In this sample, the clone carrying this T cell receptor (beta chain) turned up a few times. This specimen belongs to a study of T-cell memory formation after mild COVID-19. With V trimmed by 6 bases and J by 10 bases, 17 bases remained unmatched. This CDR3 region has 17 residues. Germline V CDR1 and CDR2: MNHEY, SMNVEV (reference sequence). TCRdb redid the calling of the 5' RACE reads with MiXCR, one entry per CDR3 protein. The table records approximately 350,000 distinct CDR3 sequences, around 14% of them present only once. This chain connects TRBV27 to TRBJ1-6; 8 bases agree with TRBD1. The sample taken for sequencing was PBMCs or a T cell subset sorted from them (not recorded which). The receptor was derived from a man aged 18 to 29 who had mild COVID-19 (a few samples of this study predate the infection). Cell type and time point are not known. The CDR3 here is CASSPGQGEGVRSPLHF. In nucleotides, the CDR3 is TGTGCCAGCAGCCCTGGACAGGGCGAAGGGGTAAGATCACCCCTCCACTTT.